The clone carrying this T cell receptor beta chain was observed a single time. This record comes from a study of cytomegalovirus exposure and HLA in healthy donors. As for the study in general: There were some 380 genotyped donors. Of these, roughly 86% fell in the genetic ancestry cluster associated with self-reported Caucasian donors.

This PCR relied on a set of 60 Vbeta primers and 13 Jbeta primers. Here immunoSEQ multiplex PCR was the method, and the copy in TCRdb shows in-frame clones only, minus some. The table shows under 150,000 clones, with roughly 80% occurring only once. The V segment lost 5 bases and the J segment 10 bases; nucleotides outside the gene matches: 5. CDR3 length equals 12 residues. The germline gives CDR1 SNHLY, CDR2 FYNNEI. The sample taken for sequencing was PBMCs. The clonotype comes from a woman aged 40 to 50 in good health and CMV-seronegative. V and J are TRBV2 and TRBJ2-1; 7 bases map to TRBD2. CDR3 loop: CASSLTSVEQFF. CDR3 DNA sequence: TGTGCCAGCAGTCTAACTAGCGTCGAGCAGTTCTTC.